This TCR beta chain stems from a study of graft-versus-host responses after intestinal transplantation. For the study at large: Each transplant was multivisceral, liver-intestinal, or isolated intestinal. Anti-thymocyte globulin was used for induction in all recipients, who then took tacrolimus and steroids for two to four years.

This clone was observed a single time. The method was immunoSEQ multiplex PCR; TCRdb's version includes in-frame clones alone and lacks a portion of them. This sample has tens of thousands of clones, with just under 95% found just once. Material: bone marrow, obtained less than 750 days after intestinal transplantation. The receptor comes from a human patient who received an intestinal transplant, so some T cells may come from the graft donor.

The CDR3 loop reads CASSLFGTGEDEQYF. The CDR3 nucleotides are TGCGCCAGCAGCTTGTTTGGGACAGGGGAGGACGAGCAGTACTTC. The chain carries TRBV5-1 and TRBJ2-7, with 10 bases lining up with TRBD1. The CDR3 has 15 residues. Germline-derived CDR1 and CDR2 are SGHRS and YFSETQ. The trim removed 1 base at V and 5 bases at J, leaving 6 bases unmatched.